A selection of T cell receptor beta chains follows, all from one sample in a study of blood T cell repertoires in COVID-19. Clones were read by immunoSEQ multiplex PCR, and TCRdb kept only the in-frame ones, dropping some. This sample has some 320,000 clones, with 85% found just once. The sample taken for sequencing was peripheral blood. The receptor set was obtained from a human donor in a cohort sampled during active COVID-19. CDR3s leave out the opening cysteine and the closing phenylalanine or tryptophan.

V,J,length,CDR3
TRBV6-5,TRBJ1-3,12,ASKRQGEGNTIY
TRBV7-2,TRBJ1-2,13,ASSLGPQVIYGYT
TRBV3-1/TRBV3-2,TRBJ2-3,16,ASSRLPRGTSNTDTQY
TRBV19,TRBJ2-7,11,ASSMVRGVEQY
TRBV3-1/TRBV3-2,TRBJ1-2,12,ASSLGLQGNGYT
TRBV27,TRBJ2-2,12,ASGRGGATGELF
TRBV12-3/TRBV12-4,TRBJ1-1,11,ASTLRGNTEAF
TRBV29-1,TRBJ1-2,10,SVNQGHYGYT
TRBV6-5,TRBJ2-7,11,ASSYLAGAEQY
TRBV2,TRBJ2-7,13,ASSLTSGGPGEQY
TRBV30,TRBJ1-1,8,AWGSSEAF
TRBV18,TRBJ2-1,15,ASSPSDPGISYNEQF
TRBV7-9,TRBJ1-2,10,ASSSGERGYT
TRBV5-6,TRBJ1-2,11,ASSLVGPGGYT
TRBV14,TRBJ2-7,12,ASSQRQVTYEQY
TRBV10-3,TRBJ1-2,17,AISESAVRDREYVDGYT
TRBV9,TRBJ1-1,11,ASSVDIHTEAF
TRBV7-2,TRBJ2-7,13,ASSYGTGRSYEQY
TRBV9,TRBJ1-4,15,ASSPASTGGSGEKLF
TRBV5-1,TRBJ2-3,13,ASSLGLAGTDTQY
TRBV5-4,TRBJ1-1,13,ASSLSGHLNTEAF
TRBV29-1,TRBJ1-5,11,SVGDRGSQPQH
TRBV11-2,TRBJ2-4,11,ASGTGGWDIQY
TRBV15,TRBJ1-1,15,ATSRDHQGAGNTEAF
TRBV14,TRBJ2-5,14,ASSQGVARYQETQY
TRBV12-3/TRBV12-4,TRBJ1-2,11,ASSLGTGDGYT
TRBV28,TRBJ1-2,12,ATGGQGAVYGYT
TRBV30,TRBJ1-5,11,AWSVFVGQPQH
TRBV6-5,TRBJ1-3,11,AEGEGSGNTIY
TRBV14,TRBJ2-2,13,ASSPWSWGPGELF
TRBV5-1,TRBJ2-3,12,ASSPAGGQDTQY